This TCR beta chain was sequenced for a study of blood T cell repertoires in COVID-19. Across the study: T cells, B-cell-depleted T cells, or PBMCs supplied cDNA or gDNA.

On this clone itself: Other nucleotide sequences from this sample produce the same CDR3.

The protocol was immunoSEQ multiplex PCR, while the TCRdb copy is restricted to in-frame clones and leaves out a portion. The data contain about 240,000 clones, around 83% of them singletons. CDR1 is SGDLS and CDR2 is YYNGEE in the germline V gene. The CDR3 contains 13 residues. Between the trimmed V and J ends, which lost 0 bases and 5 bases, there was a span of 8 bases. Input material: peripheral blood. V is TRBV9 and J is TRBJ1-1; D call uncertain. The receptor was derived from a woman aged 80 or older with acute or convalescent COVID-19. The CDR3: CASSVGRGTEAFF. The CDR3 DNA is TGTGCCAGCAGCGTAGGCAGAGGGACTGAAGCTTTCTTT.